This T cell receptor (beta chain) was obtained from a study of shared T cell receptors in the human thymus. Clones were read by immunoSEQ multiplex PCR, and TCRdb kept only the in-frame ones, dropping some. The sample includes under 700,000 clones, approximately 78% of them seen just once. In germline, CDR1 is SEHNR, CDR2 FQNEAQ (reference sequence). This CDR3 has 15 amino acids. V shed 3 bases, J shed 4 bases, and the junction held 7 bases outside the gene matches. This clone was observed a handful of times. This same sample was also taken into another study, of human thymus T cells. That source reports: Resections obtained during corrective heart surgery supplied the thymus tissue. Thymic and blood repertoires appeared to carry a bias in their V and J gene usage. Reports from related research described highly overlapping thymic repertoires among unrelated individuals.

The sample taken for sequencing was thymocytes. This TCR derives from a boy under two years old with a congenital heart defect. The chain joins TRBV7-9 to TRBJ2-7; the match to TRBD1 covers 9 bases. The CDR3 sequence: CASSLAEQGAYEQYF. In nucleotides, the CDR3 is TGTGCCAGCAGCTTGGCGGAACAGGGGGCGTACGAGCAGTACTTC.